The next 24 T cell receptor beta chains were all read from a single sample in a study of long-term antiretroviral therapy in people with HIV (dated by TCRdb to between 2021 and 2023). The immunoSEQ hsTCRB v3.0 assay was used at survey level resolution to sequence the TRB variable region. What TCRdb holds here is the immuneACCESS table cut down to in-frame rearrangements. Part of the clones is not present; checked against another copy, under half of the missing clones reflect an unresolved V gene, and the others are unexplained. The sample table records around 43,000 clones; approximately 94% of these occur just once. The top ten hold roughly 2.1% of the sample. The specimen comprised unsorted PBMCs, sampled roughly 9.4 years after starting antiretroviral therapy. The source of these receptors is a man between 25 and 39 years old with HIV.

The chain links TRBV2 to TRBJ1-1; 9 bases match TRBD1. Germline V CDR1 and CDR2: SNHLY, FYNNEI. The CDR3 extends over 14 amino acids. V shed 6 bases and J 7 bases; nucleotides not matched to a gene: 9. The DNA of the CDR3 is TGTGCCAGCAGCTTCTCACAGGGGGCTGGTGAAGCTTTCTTT. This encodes CASSFSQGAGEAFF.

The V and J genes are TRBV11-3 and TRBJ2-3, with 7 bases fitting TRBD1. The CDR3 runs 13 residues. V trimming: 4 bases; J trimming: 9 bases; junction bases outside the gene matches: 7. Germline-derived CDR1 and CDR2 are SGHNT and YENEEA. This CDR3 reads CASSYTGVGTQYF. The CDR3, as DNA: TGTGCCAGCAGCTACACAGGGGTTGGGACGCAGTATTTT.

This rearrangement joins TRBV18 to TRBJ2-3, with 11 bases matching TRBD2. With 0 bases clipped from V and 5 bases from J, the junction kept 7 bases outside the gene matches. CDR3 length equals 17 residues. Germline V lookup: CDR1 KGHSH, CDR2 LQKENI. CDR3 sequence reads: CASSPPSASGGIDTQYF. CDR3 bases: TGTGCCAGCTCACCACCGTCGGCTAGCGGGGGGATAGATACGCAGTATTTT. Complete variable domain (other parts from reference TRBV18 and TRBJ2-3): NAGVMQNPRHLVRRRGQEARLRCSPMKGHSHVYWYRQLPEEGLKFMVYLQKENIIDESGMPKERFSAEFPKEGPSILRIQQVVRGDSAAYFCASSPPSASGGIDTQYFGPGTRLTVL.

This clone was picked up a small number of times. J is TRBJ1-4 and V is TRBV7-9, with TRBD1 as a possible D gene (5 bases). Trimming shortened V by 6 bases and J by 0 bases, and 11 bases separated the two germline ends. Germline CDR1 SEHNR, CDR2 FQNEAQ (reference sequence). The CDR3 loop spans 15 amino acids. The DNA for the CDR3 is TGTGCCAGCAGTAGGGACCCACCAACTAATGAAAAACTGTTTTTT. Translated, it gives CASSRDPPTNEKLFF.

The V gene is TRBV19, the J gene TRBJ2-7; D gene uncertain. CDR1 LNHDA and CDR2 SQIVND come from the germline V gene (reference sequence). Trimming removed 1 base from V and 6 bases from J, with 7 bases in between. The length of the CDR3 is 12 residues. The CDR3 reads CASSIGTAEQYF. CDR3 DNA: TGTGCCAGTAGTATAGGAACAGCCGAGCAGTACTTC.

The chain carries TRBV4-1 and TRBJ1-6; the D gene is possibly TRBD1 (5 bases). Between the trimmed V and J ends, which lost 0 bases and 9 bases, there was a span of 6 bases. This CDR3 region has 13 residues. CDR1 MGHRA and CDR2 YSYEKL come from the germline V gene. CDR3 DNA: TGCGCCAGCAGCCAAGAAAGGGGTTCACCCCTCCACTTT. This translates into CASSQERGSPLHF.

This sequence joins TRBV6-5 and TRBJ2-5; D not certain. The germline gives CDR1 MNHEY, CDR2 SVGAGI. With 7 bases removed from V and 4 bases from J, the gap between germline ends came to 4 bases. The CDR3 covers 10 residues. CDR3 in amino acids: CASTGETQYF. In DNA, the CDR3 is TGTGCCAGCACGGGAGAGACCCAGTACTTC.

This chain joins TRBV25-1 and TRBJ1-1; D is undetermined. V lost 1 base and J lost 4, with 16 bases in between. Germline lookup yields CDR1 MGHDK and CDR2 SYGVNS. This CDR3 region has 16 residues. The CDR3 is CASSEFARERVTEAFF. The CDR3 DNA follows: TGTGCCAGCAGTGAATTCGCGCGTGAGAGGGTCACTGAAGCTTTCTTT.

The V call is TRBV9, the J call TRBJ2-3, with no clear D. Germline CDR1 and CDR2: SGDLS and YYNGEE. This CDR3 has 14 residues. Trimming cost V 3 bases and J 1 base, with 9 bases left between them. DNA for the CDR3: TGTGCCAGCAGCGGGGCCCGGGGCACAGATACGCAGTATTTT. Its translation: CASSGARGTDTQYF.

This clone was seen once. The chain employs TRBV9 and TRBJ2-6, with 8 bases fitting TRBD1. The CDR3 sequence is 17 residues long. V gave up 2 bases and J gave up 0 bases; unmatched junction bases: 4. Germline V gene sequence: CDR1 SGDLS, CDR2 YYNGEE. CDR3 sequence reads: CASSVTGATSGANVLTF. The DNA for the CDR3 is TGTGCCAGCAGCGTGACAGGGGCGACCTCTGGGGCCAACGTCCTGACTTTC.

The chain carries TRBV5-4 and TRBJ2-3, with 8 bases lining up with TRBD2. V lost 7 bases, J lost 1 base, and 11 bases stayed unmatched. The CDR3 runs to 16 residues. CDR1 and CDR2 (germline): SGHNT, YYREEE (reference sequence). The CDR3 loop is CASLEGSGGGTDTQYF. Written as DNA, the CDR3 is TGTGCCAGCCTAGAGGGAAGCGGGGGAGGCACAGATACGCAGTATTTT.

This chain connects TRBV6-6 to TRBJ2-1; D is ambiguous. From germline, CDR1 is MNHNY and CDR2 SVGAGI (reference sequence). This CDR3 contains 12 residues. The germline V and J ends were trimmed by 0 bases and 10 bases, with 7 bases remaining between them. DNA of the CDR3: TGTGCCAGCAGTTACTCTCCCAGGGAGCAGTTCTTC. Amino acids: CASSYSPREQFF.

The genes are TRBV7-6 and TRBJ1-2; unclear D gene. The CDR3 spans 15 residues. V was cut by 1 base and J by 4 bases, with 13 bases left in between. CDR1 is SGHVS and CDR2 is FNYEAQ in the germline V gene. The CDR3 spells CASSLGGTGVYGYTF. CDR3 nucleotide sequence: TGTGCCAGCAGCTTAGGCGGTACGGGCGTCTATGGCTACACCTTC.

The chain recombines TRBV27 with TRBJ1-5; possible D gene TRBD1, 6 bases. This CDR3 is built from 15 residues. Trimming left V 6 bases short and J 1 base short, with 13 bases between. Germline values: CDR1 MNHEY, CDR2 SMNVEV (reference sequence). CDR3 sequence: CASRDVDRSNQPQHF. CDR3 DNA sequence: TGTGCCAGCAGGGATGTAGACAGGAGCAATCAGCCCCAGCATTTT.

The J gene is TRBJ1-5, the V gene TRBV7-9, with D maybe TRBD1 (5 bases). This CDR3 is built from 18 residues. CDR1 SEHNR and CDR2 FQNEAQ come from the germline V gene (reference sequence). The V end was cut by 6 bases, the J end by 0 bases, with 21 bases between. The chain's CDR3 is CASRESRGGTYSNQPQHF. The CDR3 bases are TGTGCCAGCAGAGAGAGTAGGGGAGGAACGTATAGCAATCAGCCCCAGCATTTT.

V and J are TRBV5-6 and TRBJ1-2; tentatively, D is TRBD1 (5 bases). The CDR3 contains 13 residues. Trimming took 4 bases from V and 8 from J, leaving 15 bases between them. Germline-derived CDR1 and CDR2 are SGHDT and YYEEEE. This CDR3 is CASSAGRSWGYTF. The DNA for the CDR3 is TGTGCCAGCAGCGCGGGACGGTCTTGGGGCTACACCTTC.

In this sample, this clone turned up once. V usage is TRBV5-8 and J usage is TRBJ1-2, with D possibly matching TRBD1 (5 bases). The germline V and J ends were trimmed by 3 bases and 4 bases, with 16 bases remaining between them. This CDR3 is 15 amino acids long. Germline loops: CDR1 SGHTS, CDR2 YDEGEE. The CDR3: CASSSGRLLRYGYTF. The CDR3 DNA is TGTGCCAGCAGCTCGGGACGACTCCTCCGCTATGGCTACACCTTC.

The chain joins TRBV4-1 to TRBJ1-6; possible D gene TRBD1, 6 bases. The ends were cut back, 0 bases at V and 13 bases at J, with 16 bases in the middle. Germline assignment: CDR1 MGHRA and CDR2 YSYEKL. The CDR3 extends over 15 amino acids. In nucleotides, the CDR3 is TGCGCCAGCAGCCAAGATTTTGAGGGGGGCGCCCCCCTCCACTTT. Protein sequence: CASSQDFEGGAPLHF.

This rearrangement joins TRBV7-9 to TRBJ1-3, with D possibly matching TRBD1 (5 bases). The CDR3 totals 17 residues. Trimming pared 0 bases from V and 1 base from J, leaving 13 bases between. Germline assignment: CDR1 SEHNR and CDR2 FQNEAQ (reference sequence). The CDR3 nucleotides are TGTGCCAGCAGCTTAGCACTAAAAGGGACGTCTGGAAACACCATATATTTT. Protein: CASSLALKGTSGNTIYF.

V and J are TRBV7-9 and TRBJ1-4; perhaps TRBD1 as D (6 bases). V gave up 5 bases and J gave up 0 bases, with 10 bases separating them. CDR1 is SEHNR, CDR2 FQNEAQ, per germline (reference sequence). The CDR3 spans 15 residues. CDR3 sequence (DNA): TGTGCCAGCAGCCTAACAGGGTCAACTAATGAAAAACTGTTTTTT. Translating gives CASSLTGSTNEKLFF.

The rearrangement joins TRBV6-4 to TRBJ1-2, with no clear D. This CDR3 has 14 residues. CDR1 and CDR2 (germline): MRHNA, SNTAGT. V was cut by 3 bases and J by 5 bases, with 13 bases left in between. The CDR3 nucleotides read TGTGCCAGCAGTGATGAGGGTTCGGAATATGGCTACACCTTC. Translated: CASSDEGSEYGYTF.

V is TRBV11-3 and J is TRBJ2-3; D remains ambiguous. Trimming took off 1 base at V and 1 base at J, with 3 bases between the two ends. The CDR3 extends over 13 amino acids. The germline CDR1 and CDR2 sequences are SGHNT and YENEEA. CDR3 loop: CASSLAGTDTQYF. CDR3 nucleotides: TGTGCCAGCAGCTTAGCGGGCACAGATACGCAGTATTTT. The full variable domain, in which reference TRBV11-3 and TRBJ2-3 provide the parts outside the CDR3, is EAGVVQSPRYKIIEKKQPVAFWCNPISGHNTLYWYLQNLGQGPELLIRYENEEAVDDSQLPKDRFSAERLKGVDSTLKIQPAELGDSAVYLCASSLAGTDTQYFGPGTRLTVL.

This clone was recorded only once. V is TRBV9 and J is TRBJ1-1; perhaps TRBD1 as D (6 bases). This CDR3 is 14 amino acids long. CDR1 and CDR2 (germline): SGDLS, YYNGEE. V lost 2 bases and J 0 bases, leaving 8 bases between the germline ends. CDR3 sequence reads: CASSVTGMNTEAFF. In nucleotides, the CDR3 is TGTGCCAGCAGCGTTACAGGGATGAACACTGAAGCTTTCTTT.

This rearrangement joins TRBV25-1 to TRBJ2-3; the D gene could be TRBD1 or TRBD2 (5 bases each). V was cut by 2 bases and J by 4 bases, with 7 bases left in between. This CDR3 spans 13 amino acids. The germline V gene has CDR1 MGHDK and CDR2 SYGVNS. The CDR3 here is CASSEEGSDTQYF. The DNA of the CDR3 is TGTGCCAGCAGTGAAGAGGGGTCAGATACGCAGTATTTT. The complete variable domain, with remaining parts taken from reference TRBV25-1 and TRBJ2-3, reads EADIYQTPRYLVIGTGKKITLECSQTMGHDKMYWYQQDPGMELHLIHYSYGVNSTEKGDLSSESTVSRIRTEHFPLTLESARPSHTSQYLCASSEEGSDTQYFGPGTRLTVL.